These 31 T cell receptor beta chains were all obtained from the same sample, sequenced in a study of Graves' ophthalmopathy and Graves' hyperthyroidism. As the template, RNA transcripts were used to amplify TCR beta CDR3 regions. Investigators did first-round RT-PCR with HTBI primers, then second-round multiplex PCR. TCRdb re-analysed the multiplex PCR reads in MiXCR, keeping a single row per CDR3 protein. The table has some 380,000 distinct CDR3 sequences, 15% to 19% seen once. Input material: peripheral blood. These receptors were collected from a woman aged 18-30 years with stable Graves' hyperthyroidism.

This clonotype has ten or more counts. The chain links TRBV2 to TRBJ1-5; 8 bases are shared with TRBD1. Germline lookup yields CDR1 SNHLY and CDR2 FYNNEI. The CDR3 extends over 16 amino acids. The V and J ends lost 8 bases and 0 bases, in that order; junction bases with no gene match: 9. Here the CDR3 reads CASRDRTGHSNQPQHF. The CDR3 DNA sequence: TGTGCCAGCCGGGACAGGACGGGCCATAGCAATCAGCCCCAGCATTTT. Looking up the rest from reference TRBV2 and TRBJ1-5 gives the full variable domain: EPEVTQTPSHQVTQMGQEVILRCVPISNHLYFYWYRQILGQKVEFLVSFYNNEISEKSEIFDDQFSVERPDGSNFTLKIRSTKLEDSAMYFCASRDRTGHSNQPQHFGDGTRLSIL.

The sample holds many counts of this clonotype. The chain joins TRBV12-3 or TRBV12-4 to TRBJ2-7, with a tentative D call TRBD2 (6 bases). The CDR3 covers 15 residues. Trimming left V 8 bases short and J 6 bases short, with 23 bases between. In nucleotides, the CDR3 is TGTGCCAGCTTAGGGCCGGGACTCCTAACTTCCGAGCAGTACTTC. This encodes CASLGPGLLTSEQYF.

The chain combines TRBV12-3 or TRBV12-4 with TRBJ1-6, with D maybe TRBD1 (5 bases). V was shortened by 3 bases and J by 6 bases, with 9 bases between the two germline ends. This CDR3 spans 14 amino acids. The CDR3 spells CASSFSGVNSPLHF. The CDR3 DNA sequence: TGTGCCAGCAGTTTCTCGGGGGTTAATTCACCCCTCCACTTT.

This clonotype came up many times. The chain uses TRBV7-2 and TRBJ1-2; D gene uncertain. V lost 2 bases and J 6 bases, leaving 13 bases between the germline ends. The germline CDR1 and CDR2 sequences are SGHTA and FQGNSA. CDR3 length equals 14 residues. Here the CDR3 DNA reads TGTGCCAGCAGCTTACCCCCCGCAGGCCATGGCTACACCTTC. Amino acid sequence: CASSLPPAGHGYTF.

The rearrangement uses TRBV5-1 and TRBJ2-7, with D possibly TRBD1 on 5 matching bases. V shed 5 bases and J shed 0 bases, with 15 bases lying between them. The germline CDR1 and CDR2 sequences are SGHRS and YFSETQ. The CDR3 consists of 15 residues. The CDR3 is CASRSTEIPSYEQYV. Written as DNA, the CDR3 is TGCGCCAGCAGATCGACAGAAATTCCCTCCTACGAGCAGTACGTC.

This clonotype occurred many times. The V gene is TRBV12-3 or TRBV12-4, the J gene TRBJ1-5; no definite D call. The CDR3 has 17 residues. V lost 1 base and J 3 bases, leaving 16 bases between the germline ends. CDR3 sequence (DNA): TGTGCCAGCAGTTTAGGTGTTGGCAGTCGAAACAATCAGCCCCAGCATTTT. Translating gives CASSLGVGSRNNQPQHF.

V usage is TRBV2 and J usage is TRBJ1-6; D is uncertain. The CDR3 loop spans 15 amino acids. Germline CDR1 SNHLY, CDR2 FYNNEI. V lost 4 bases and J lost 0, with 7 bases in between. The CDR3 loop is CASSGPSSYNSPLHF. CDR3 sequence (DNA): TGTGCCAGCAGTGGCCCGAGCTCCTATAATTCACCCCTCCACTTT. The full variable domain, with the rest looked up from reference TRBV2 and TRBJ1-6, is EPEVTQTPSHQVTQMGQEVILRCVPISNHLYFYWYRQILGQKVEFLVSFYNNEISEKSEIFDDQFSVERPDGSNFTLKIRSTKLEDSAMYFCASSGPSSYNSPLHFGNGTRLTVT.

This clonotype was picked up a small number of times. V usage is TRBV4-1 and J usage is TRBJ1-3; tentative D call: TRBD1 (5 bases). CDR3 length: 12 residues. V shed 7 bases and J shed 8 bases, with 12 bases lying between them. CDR1 MGHRA and CDR2 YSYEKL come from the germline V gene. CDR3 nucleotides: TGCGCCAGCAAGGGGCAGGGAGACACCATATATTTT. This translates into CASKGQGDTIYF.

The table lists this clonotype with a few counts. The chain couples TRBV30 to TRBJ1-1; D is uncertain. The ends were cut back, 0 bases at V and 0 bases at J, with 8 bases in the middle. The CDR3 runs 14 residues. Germline values: CDR1 GTSNPN, CDR2 SVGIG (reference sequence). The CDR3 loop is CAWSVDGLNTEAFF. The CDR3 DNA reads as TGTGCCTGGAGTGTAGACGGATTGAACACTGAAGCTTTCTTT.

This clonotype was found many times. The rearrangement links TRBV6-5 to TRBJ1-2, with D perhaps TRBD1 (6 bases). The germline V gene has CDR1 MNHEY and CDR2 SVGAGI. The CDR3 runs to 15 residues. The V end lost 2 bases, the J end lost 3 bases, and 13 bases lay between the germline ends. CDR3 in amino acids: CASSYGGGAHYGYTF. The CDR3 DNA follows: TGTGCCAGCAGTTACGGGGGGGGCGCGCACTATGGCTACACCTTC.

This clonotype was seen at least ten times. This chain links TRBV20-1 with TRBJ2-7; D is perhaps TRBD2 (6 bases). Per germline, CDR1 DFQATT and CDR2 SNEGSKA (reference sequence). V lost 1 base, J lost 7 bases, and 26 bases lay in between. The CDR3 has 17 amino acids. The CDR3 spells CSARGSGKGKGRQEQYF. DNA for the CDR3: TGCAGTGCTAGAGGGTCCGGAAAGGGTAAGGGGAGGCAAGAGCAGTACTTC.

The V and J genes are TRBV13 and TRBJ2-2; 9 bases are a match to TRBD2. The germline gives CDR1 PRHDT, CDR2 FYEKMQ (reference sequence). With 5 bases clipped from V and 6 bases from J, the junction kept 7 bases outside the gene matches. The CDR3 has 15 amino acids. The CDR3 sequence is CASSEGLASSGELFF. For the CDR3, the DNA is TGTGCCAGCAGCGAGGGACTAGCCTCCTCCGGGGAGCTGTTTTTT.

This clonotype has at least ten counts. The chain employs TRBV11-3 and TRBJ2-7; 7 bases fit TRBD1. The ends lost 1 base at V and 2 bases at J; junction bases unmatched: 20. The CDR3 loop spans 20 amino acids. The germline V gene has CDR1 SGHNT and CDR2 YENEEA. In DNA, the CDR3 is TGTGCCAGCAGCTTAGTTGGTGGGAGACAGGGTGGACGGACGGCCTACGAGCAGTACTTC. Translation gives CASSLVGGRQGGRTAYEQYF.

This clonotype was seen ten or more times. The rearrangement joins TRBV7-2 to TRBJ1-5; no clear D. CDR1 is SGHTA, CDR2 FQGNSA, per germline. Trimming left V 1 base short and J 4 bases short, with 11 bases between. The CDR3 loop spans 15 amino acids. In DNA, the CDR3 is TGTGCCAGCAGCTTAGTATGGGGAGGGAATCAGCCCCAGCATTTT. Translated: CASSLVWGGNQPQHF.

This clonotype showed up many times. V usage is TRBV7-9 and J usage is TRBJ1-1, with a tentative D call TRBD1 (6 bases). Trimming stripped 8 bases from V and 0 bases from J, with 10 bases between. Germline assignment: CDR1 SEHNR and CDR2 FQNEAQ (reference sequence). The CDR3 is made up of 13 amino acids. CDR3 DNA: TGTGCCAGCGAGACAGGCATGAACACTGAAGCTTTCTTT. Translated, it gives CASETGMNTEAFF.

The V gene is TRBV12-3 or TRBV12-4, the J gene TRBJ2-5, with TRBD1 identical over 7 bases. The CDR3 has 14 residues. The junction had 8 bases not matched to a gene; V was cut back by 6 bases and J by 4 bases. In DNA form, the CDR3 reads TGTGCCAGCAGAGGGCTTACAGGGGTAGAGACCCAGTACTTC. Translation gives CASRGLTGVETQYF.

The V and J genes are TRBV12-3 or TRBV12-4 and TRBJ1-5; no definite D call. Trimming took 6 bases from V and 9 from J, leaving 15 bases between them. This CDR3 is 13 amino acids long. The CDR3 here is CASSPTGWRPQHF. CDR3 nucleotide sequence: TGTGCCAGCAGCCCGACCGGGTGGAGGCCCCAGCATTTT.

In this sample, this clonotype turned up many times. The chain couples TRBV19 to TRBJ2-2, with 7 bases that match TRBD1. V dropped 4 bases and J dropped 3; count of bases not matched to a gene: 17. Germline V gives CDR1 LNHDA, CDR2 SQIVND (reference sequence). The CDR3 totals 19 residues. The CDR3 here is CASSTRGRQGKFDTGELFF. The CDR3, as DNA: TGTGCCAGTAGTACGAGGGGCCGACAGGGAAAATTCGACACCGGGGAGCTGTTTTTT.

J is TRBJ1-2 and V is TRBV5-1, with unresolved D. Germline V lookup: CDR1 SGHRS, CDR2 YFSETQ. The CDR3 has 15 residues. The V and J ends lost 2 bases and 4 bases respectively, with 15 bases between them. The CDR3 reads CASSFWTGESYGYTF. As DNA, the CDR3 is TGCGCCAGCAGCTTTTGGACTGGGGAGTCCTATGGCTACACCTTC.

The sample holds many counts of this clonotype. The rearrangement uses TRBV10-2 and TRBJ2-7, with 8 bases that match TRBD1. The CDR3 runs to 15 residues. Trimming removed 4 bases from V and 2 bases from J; junction bases left unmatched: 7. From germline, CDR1 is WSHSY and CDR2 SAAADI. CDR3 amino acids: CASSAPGQATYEQYF. The CDR3 DNA is TGCGCCAGCAGTGCACCGGGACAGGCGACCTACGAGCAGTACTTC.

In its sample, this clonotype was seen many times. V is TRBV19 and J is TRBJ1-5; TRBD1 matches at 9 bases. The length of the CDR3 is 18 residues. The germline V gene encodes CDR1 LNHDA and CDR2 SQIVND (reference sequence). V trimming: 2 bases; J trimming: 4 bases; junction bases outside the gene matches: 12. CDR3 amino acids: CASSISFVRQGVNQPQHF. In nucleotides, the CDR3 is TGTGCCAGTAGTATATCGTTCGTCCGACAGGGGGTAAATCAGCCCCAGCATTTT.

This clonotype was seen at least ten times. The V gene is TRBV5-1, the J gene TRBJ1-1; D call uncertain. Germline CDR1 is SGHRS and CDR2 is YFSETQ. V lost 5 bases and J lost 1, with 9 bases in between. The CDR3 consists of 13 residues. The CDR3 here is CASSPVGNTEAFF. The CDR3 nucleotides read TGCGCCAGCAGTCCTGTGGGGAACACTGAAGCTTTCTTT. The full variable domain, with the rest looked up from reference TRBV5-1 and TRBJ1-1, is KAGVTQTPRYLIKTRGQQVTLSCSPISGHRSVSWYQQTPGQGLQFLFEYFSETQRNKGNFPGRFSGRQFSNSRSEMNVSTLELGDSALYLCASSPVGNTEAFFGQGTRLTVV.

This clonotype appeared many times. This rearrangement joins TRBV6-2 or TRBV6-3 to TRBJ2-7, with D hard to call. The CDR3 is made up of 14 amino acids. In germline, CDR1 is MNHEY, CDR2 SVGEGT. The V and J ends lost 4 bases and 0 bases respectively, with 10 bases between them. The CDR3 sequence: CASSFIRSSYEQYF. In nucleotides, the CDR3 is TGTGCCAGCAGTTTCATCCGGAGCTCCTACGAGCAGTACTTC.

The V and J genes are TRBV6-5 and TRBJ2-2; D is unclear. This CDR3 comprises 15 residues. CDR1 MNHEY and CDR2 SVGAGI come from the germline V gene. V was trimmed by 2 bases and J by 5 bases, leaving 12 bases between them. Here the CDR3 DNA reads TGTGCCAGCAGTTACACTGGCCCAGATACCGGGGAGCTGTTTTTT. It codes for CASSYTGPDTGELFF.

This clonotype has a count of ten or more. The V and J genes are TRBV6-5 and TRBJ1-1; 11 bases are a match to TRBD1. With V trimmed by 0 bases and J by 3 bases, 3 bases remained unmatched. This CDR3 has 16 amino acids. Germline V lookup: CDR1 MNHEY, CDR2 SVGAGI. The CDR3 coding sequence is TGTGCCAGCAGTTACTCCGGGACAGGGGGATACACTGAAGCTTTCTTT. Amino acids: CASSYSGTGGYTEAFF.

The rearrangement links TRBV5-1 to TRBJ2-7, with 12 bases identical to TRBD2. Germline assignment: CDR1 SGHRS and CDR2 YFSETQ. J was trimmed by 3 bases and V by 1 base; bases with no gene match: 2. This CDR3 has 15 amino acids. The CDR3 DNA sequence: TGCGCCAGCAGCTTGCCTAGCGGGGGGGGCTACGAGCAGTACTTC. Translation: CASSLPSGGGYEQYF.

This clonotype came up many times. This chain joins TRBV20-1 and TRBJ1-5, with unresolved D. The CDR3 is 14 residues long. V was clipped by 3 bases and J by 3 bases, with 12 bases between them. Germline V gene lookup returns CDR1 DFQATT and CDR2 SNEGSKA (reference sequence). The CDR3 is CSASPGQINQPQHF. DNA of the CDR3: TGCAGTGCTAGCCCTGGGCAGATCAATCAGCCCCAGCATTTT.

The chain uses TRBV6-5 and TRBJ2-5, with 7 nucleotides matching TRBD2. Germline assignment: CDR1 MNHEY and CDR2 SVGAGI. This CDR3 has 16 amino acids. J was trimmed by 4 bases and V by 3 bases; bases with no gene match: 11. The CDR3 reads CASSYLAGVGGETQYF. DNA of the CDR3: TGTGCCAGCAGTTATTTGGCGGGGGTTGGGGGAGAGACCCAGTACTTC.

Worth noting for this clonotype: One end of the junction is discordant with germline, which a read error may explain. The chain uses TRBV2 and TRBJ1-1; D ambiguous. The CDR3 runs to 16 residues. CDR1 SNHLY and CDR2 FYNNEI come from the germline V gene. The CDR3 is CASIEAPVSSLAEAFF. The CDR3 DNA reads TGTGCCAGCATTGAAGCGCCTGTCAGTAGTCTGGCTGAAGCTTTCTTT.

This clonotype turned up a few times. The J gene is TRBJ1-1, the V gene TRBV20-1; 8 bases line up with TRBD1. The CDR3 contains 19 residues. CDR1 and CDR2 from the germline V gene are DFQATT and SNEGSKA (reference sequence). V shed 6 bases and J 4 bases; nucleotides not matched to a gene: 25. The CDR3 loop reads CSATLLTGAFGVIFTEAFF. DNA of the CDR3: TGCAGTGCAACCCTCTTGACAGGGGCTTTCGGTGTAATTTTCACTGAAGCTTTCTTT.

The table lists this clonotype with many counts. J is TRBJ1-1 and V is TRBV29-1; tentatively, D is TRBD1 (5 bases). Trimming cost V 4 bases and J 1 base, with 10 bases left between them. This CDR3 spans 13 amino acids. Per germline, CDR1 SQVTM and CDR2 ANQGSEA. As DNA, the CDR3 is TGCAGCGTTGTTCATGGGGGGAACACTGAAGCTTTCTTT. Translation gives CSVVHGGNTEAFF. The whole variable domain, remainder taken from reference TRBV29-1 and TRBJ1-1, is SAVISQKPSRDICQRGTSLTIQCQVDSQVTMMFWYRQQPGQSLTLIATANQGSEATYESGFVIDKFPISRPNLTFSTLTVSNMSPEDSSIYLCSVVHGGNTEAFFGQGTRLTVV.